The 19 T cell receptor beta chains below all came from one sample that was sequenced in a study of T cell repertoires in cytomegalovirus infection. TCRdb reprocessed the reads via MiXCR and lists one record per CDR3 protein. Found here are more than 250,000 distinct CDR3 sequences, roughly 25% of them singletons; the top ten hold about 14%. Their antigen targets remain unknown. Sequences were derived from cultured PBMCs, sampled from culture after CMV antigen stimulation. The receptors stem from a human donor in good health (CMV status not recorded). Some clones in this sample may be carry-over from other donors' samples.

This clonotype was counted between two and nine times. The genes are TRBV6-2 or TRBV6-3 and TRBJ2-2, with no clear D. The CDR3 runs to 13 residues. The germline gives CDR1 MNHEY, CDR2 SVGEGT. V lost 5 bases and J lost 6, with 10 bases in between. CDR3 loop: CASSARRAGELFF. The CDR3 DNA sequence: TGTGCCAGCAGTGCAAGAAGGGCCGGGGAGCTGTTTTTT.

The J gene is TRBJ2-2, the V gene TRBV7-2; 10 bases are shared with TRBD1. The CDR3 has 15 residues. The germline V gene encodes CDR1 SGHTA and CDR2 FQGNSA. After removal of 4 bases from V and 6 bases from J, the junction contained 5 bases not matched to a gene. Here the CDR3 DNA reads TGTGCCAGCAGCTCGGGACAGGGGTTTTCCGGGGAGCTGTTTTTT. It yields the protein CASSSGQGFSGELFF. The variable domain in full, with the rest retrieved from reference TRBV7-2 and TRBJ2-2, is GAGVSQSPSNKVTEKGKDVELRCDPISGHTALYWYRQSLGQGLEFLIYFQGNSAPDKSGLPSDRFSAERTGGSVSTLTIQRTQQEDSAVYLCASSSGQGFSGELFFGEGSRLTVL.

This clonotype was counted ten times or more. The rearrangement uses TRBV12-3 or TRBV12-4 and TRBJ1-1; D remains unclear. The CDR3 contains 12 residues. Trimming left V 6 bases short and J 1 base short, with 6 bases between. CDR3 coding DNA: TGTGCCAGCAGCCAGAGGAACACTGAAGCTTTCTTT. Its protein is CASSQRNTEAFF.

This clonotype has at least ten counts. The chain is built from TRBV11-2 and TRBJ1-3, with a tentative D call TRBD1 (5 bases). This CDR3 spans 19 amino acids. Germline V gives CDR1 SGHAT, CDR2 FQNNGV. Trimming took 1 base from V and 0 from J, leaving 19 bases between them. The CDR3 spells CASSLAGRLRSGSGNTIYF. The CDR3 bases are TGTGCCAGCAGCTTAGCGGGACGGTTAAGGTCAGGCTCTGGAAACACCATATATTTT.

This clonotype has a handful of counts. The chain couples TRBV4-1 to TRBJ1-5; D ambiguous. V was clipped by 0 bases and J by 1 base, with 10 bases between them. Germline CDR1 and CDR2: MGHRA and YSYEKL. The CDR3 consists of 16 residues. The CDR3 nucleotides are TGCGCCAGCAGCCAAGAAAGGGCGGGAAGCAATCAGCCCCAGCATTTT. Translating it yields CASSQERAGSNQPQHF.

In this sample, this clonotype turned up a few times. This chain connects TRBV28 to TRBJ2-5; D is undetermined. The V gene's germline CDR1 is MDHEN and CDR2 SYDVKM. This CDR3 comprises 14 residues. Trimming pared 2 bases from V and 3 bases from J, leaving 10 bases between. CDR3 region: CASSLVRTEETQYF. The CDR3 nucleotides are TGTGCCAGCAGTTTAGTAAGGACCGAAGAGACCCAGTACTTC.

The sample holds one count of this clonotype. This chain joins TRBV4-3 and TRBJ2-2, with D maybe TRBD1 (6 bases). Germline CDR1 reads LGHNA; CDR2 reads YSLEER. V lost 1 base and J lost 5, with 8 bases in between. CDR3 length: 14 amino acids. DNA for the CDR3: TGCGCCAGCAGCCAAGTGAGGGGGACCGGGGAGCTGTTTTTT. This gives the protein CASSQVRGTGELFF.

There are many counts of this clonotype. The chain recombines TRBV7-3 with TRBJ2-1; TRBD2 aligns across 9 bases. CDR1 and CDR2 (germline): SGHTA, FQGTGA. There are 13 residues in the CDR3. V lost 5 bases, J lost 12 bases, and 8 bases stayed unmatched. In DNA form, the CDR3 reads TGTGCCAGCAGCCTCGAGGTAGCGGGAGTGCAGTTCTTC. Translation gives CASSLEVAGVQFF.

As DNA, the CDR3 is TGTGCCAGCAGCTTAGTACTAGCCGGGGAGCTGTTTTTT. Its protein is CASSLVLAGELFF. The V call is TRBV11-2, the J call TRBJ2-2; perhaps TRBD2 as D (5 bases). Germline loops: CDR1 SGHAT, CDR2 FQNNGV. The V end lost 1 base, the J end lost 6 bases, and 6 bases lay between the germline ends. The CDR3 totals 13 residues.

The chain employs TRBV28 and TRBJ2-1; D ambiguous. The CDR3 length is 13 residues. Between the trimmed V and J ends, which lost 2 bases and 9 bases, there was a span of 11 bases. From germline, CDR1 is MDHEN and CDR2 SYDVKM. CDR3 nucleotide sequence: TGTGCCAGCAGTTTAGGCAAGTGGACTGAGCAGTTCTTC. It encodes CASSLGKWTEQFF.

In nucleotides, the CDR3 is TGCAGCGCCCTCAGGGGCTCCTACGAGCAGTACTTC. Translation: CSALRGSYEQYF. The rearrangement links TRBV29-1 to TRBJ2-7, with D perhaps matching TRBD1 (6 bases). The CDR3 is made up of 12 amino acids. In germline, CDR1 is SQVTM, CDR2 ANQGSEA. Trimming pared 7 bases from V and 0 bases from J, leaving 10 bases between.

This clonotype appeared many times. CDR3 coding DNA: TGTGCCAGCAGCTTGCCGGGACAGGGAGAGACCCAGTACTTC. Translation gives CASSLPGQGETQYF. This chain links TRBV7-6 with TRBJ2-5, with 9 nucleotides matching TRBD1. The J segment lost 4 bases and the V segment lost 3 bases, leaving 3 bases of the junction unmatched. CDR1 and CDR2 (germline): SGHVS, FNYEAQ. The CDR3 contains 14 residues.

CDR3 in amino acids: CASSLRTGGLEQYF. CDR3 DNA: TGTGCCAGCAGTCTCCGGACAGGAGGGCTCGAGCAGTACTTC. The rearrangement links TRBV6-2 or TRBV6-3 to TRBJ2-7; perhaps TRBD1 as D (7 bases). CDR1 MNHEY and CDR2 SVGEGT come from the germline V gene. The CDR3 extends over 14 amino acids. With 5 bases removed from V and 6 bases from J, the gap between germline ends came to 17 bases.

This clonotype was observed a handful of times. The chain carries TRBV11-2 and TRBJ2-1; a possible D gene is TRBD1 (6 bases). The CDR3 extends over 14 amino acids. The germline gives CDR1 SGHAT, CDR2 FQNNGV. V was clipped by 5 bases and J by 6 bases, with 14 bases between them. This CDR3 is CASSDRTVINEQFF. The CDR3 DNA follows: TGTGCCAGCAGCGACCGGACAGTCATCAATGAGCAGTTCTTC.

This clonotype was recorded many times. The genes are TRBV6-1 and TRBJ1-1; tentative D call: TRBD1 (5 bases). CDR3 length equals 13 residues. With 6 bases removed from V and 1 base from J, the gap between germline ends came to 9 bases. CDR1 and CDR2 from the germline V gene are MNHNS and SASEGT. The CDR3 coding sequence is TGTGCCAGCAGGAGGGGTTCGAACACTGAAGCTTTCTTT. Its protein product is CASRRGSNTEAFF.

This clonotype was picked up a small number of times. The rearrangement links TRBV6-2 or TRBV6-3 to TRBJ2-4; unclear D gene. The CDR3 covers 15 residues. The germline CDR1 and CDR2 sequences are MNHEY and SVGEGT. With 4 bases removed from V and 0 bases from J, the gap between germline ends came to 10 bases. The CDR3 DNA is TGTGCCAGCAGTTCCCTTTGGCTAGCCAAAAACATTCAGTACTTC. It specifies CASSSLWLAKNIQYF.

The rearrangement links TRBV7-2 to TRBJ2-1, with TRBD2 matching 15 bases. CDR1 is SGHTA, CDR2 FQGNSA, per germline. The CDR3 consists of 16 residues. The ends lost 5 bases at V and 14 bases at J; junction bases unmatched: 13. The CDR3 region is CASSTSGTSGRTGKFF. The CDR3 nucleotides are TGTGCCAGCAGCACCTCCGGGACTAGCGGGAGGACCGGGAAGTTCTTC. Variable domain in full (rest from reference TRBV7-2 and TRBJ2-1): GAGVSQSPSNKVTEKGKDVELRCDPISGHTALYWYRQSLGQGLEFLIYFQGNSAPDKSGLPSDRFSAERTGGSVSTLTIQRTQQEDSAVYLCASSTSGTSGRTGKFFGPGTRLTVL.

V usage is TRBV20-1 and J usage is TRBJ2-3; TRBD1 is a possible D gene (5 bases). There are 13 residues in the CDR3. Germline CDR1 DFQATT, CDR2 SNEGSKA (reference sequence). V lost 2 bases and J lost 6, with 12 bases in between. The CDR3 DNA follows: TGCAGTGCTAGACCCGCCGGACACGATACGCAGTATTTT. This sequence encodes CSARPAGHDTQYF.

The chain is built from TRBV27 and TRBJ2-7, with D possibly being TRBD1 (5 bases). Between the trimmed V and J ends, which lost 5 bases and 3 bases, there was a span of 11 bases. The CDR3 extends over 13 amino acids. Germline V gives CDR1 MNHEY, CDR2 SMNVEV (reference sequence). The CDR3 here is CASSRQGGYEQYF. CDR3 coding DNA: TGTGCCAGCAGTCGCCAGGGTGGCTACGAGCAGTACTTC.